The next 21 T cell receptor beta chains were all read from a single sample in a study of T cells in narcolepsy. Using immunoSEQ multiplex PCR, the repertoire was profiled, and TCRdb retains in-frame clones only, with some absent. Here the sample spans fewer than 30,000 clones, about nine tenths being singletons. The sequencing sample was made of CD45RA- memory CD4+ T cells from PBMCs. The source of these receptors is a human donor with narcolepsy.

The V call is TRBV6-1, the J call TRBJ2-7; a weak D match, TRBD1 (5 bases). The germline CDR1 and CDR2 sequences are MNHNS and SASEGT. This CDR3 comprises 15 residues. Trimming removed 1 base from V and 6 bases from J, with 16 bases in between. The CDR3 region is CASSEGRWGSAEQYV. DNA for the CDR3: TGTGCCAGCAGTGAAGGTCGATGGGGCTCCGCCGAGCAGTACGTC.

This clone was observed a handful of times. The chain is built from TRBV18 and TRBJ2-5; D is possibly TRBD1 (5 bases). The CDR3 extends over 13 amino acids. Deletions cut 6 bases from V and 2 bases from J, with 10 bases between. CDR1 KGHSH and CDR2 LQKENI come from the germline V gene. For the CDR3, the DNA is TGTGCCAGCTCGCCGACAGTTCAAGAGACCCAGTACTTC. It specifies CASSPTVQETQYF. The complete variable domain, with remaining parts taken from reference TRBV18 and TRBJ2-5, reads NAGVMQNPRHLVRRRGQEARLRCSPMKGHSHVYWYRQLPEEGLKFMVYLQKENIIDESGMPKERFSAEFPKEGPSILRIQQVVRGDSAAYFCASSPTVQETQYFGPGTRLLVL.

About this clone itself: The sample carries other DNA sequences with the same CDR3. The chain carries TRBV14 and TRBJ2-3; 8 positions match TRBD2. Germline CDR1 and CDR2: SGHDN and FVKESK. CDR3 length: 17 amino acids. V gave up 4 bases and J gave up 3 bases; unmatched junction bases: 12. CDR3 in amino acids: CASSRSGGGSRTDTQYF. The DNA for the CDR3 is TGTGCCAGCAGCCGAAGCGGGGGAGGGAGCCGGACAGATACGCAGTATTTT.

DNA for the CDR3: TGTGCCAGCAGTCCCCCGAAAACCATGAACACTGAAGCTTTCTTT. It yields the protein CASSPPKTMNTEAFF. The chain employs TRBV27 and TRBJ1-1; D unclear. This CDR3 is built from 15 residues. With 5 bases removed from V and 0 bases from J, the gap between germline ends came to 13 bases. Per germline, CDR1 MNHEY and CDR2 SMNVEV (reference sequence).

This clone was seen more than once but under ten times. The CDR3 DNA follows: TGCGCCAGCAGCCCGACGGACGGGCGATGGGTAAATGAGCAGTTCTTC. Translated: CASSPTDGRWVNEQFF. The chain recombines TRBV5-1 with TRBJ2-1; D unresolved. From germline, CDR1 is SGHRS and CDR2 YFSETQ. The CDR3 sequence is 16 residues long. The V and J ends lost 4 bases and 7 bases respectively, with 21 bases between them.

The chain has TRBV27 and TRBJ2-2; D unclear. Trimming shortened V by 3 bases and J by 2 bases, and 13 bases separated the two germline ends. The CDR3 loop spans 16 amino acids. CDR1 MNHEY and CDR2 SMNVEV come from the germline V gene (reference sequence). This CDR3 reads CASSFMRHSNTGELFF. Here the CDR3 DNA reads TGTGCCAGCAGTTTTATGAGGCATTCAAACACCGGGGAGCTGTTTTTT.

The rearrangement joins TRBV7-9 to TRBJ2-5; D perhaps matches TRBD2 (5 bases). Trimming left V 1 base short and J 5 bases short, with 20 bases between. The germline V gene has CDR1 SEHNR and CDR2 FQNEAQ (reference sequence). CDR3 size: 17 residues. The CDR3 DNA reads as TGTGCCAGCAGCTTAGGTGGAGGAGTGGGTACACGGGAGACCCAGTACTTC. It codes for CASSLGGGVGTRETQYF.

The rearrangement uses TRBV10-1 and TRBJ1-1; no clear D gene. V lost 3 bases to trimming and J lost 5 bases, with 10 bases between them. There are 13 residues in the CDR3. Germline V gene sequence: CDR1 WNHNN, CDR2 SYGVQD (reference sequence). For the CDR3, the DNA is TGCGCCAGCAGTGAATGGGATGGGACTGAAGCTTTCTTT. As protein: CASSEWDGTEAFF.

The chain joins TRBV27 to TRBJ2-5, with 8 bases aligning to TRBD2. Germline values: CDR1 MNHEY, CDR2 SMNVEV (reference sequence). The CDR3 is 17 amino acids. The ends lost 7 bases at V and 2 bases at J; junction bases unmatched: 15. CDR3 loop: CASKPGGTVRGQETQYF. The CDR3 nucleotides are TGTGCCAGCAAACCGGGGGGGACCGTCAGGGGACAAGAGACCCAGTACTTC.

The genes are TRBV19 and TRBJ2-3; maybe TRBD2 (6 bases). The V gene's germline CDR1 is LNHDA and CDR2 SQIVND (reference sequence). The CDR3 loop spans 15 amino acids. V lost 7 bases to trimming and J lost 2 bases, with 16 bases between them. The CDR3 region is CASTNQGGATDTQYF. In DNA, the CDR3 is TGTGCCAGTACAAATCAGGGAGGCGCCACAGATACGCAGTATTTT.

V is TRBV7-8 and J is TRBJ1-1; 10 positions agree with TRBD1. Trimming at V came to 3 bases and at J to 0 bases, leaving 1 base not matched to a gene. This CDR3 region has 15 residues. Germline V gene data show CDR1 as SGHVS and CDR2 as FQNEAQ. The CDR3 bases are TGTGCCAGCAGCTTTGGGACAGGGGTGAACACTGAAGCTTTCTTT. This gives the protein CASSFGTGVNTEAFF. The full variable domain, rest sourced from reference TRBV7-8 and TRBJ1-1, is GAGVSQSPRYKVAKRGQDVALRCDPISGHVSLFWYQQALGQGPEFLTYFQNEAQLDKSGLPSDRFFAERPEGSVSTLKIQRTQQEDSAVYLCASSFGTGVNTEAFFGQGTRLTVV.

V and J are TRBV16 and TRBJ1-5, with 9 bases matching TRBD1. The CDR3 covers 15 residues. Germline CDR1 reads KGHSY; CDR2 reads FQNENV. V gave up 3 bases and J gave up 2 bases; unmatched junction bases: 2. The CDR3 DNA sequence: TGTGCCAGCAGCCACGACAGGGGGGGCAATCAGCCCCAGCATTTT. It encodes CASSHDRGGNQPQHF.

The gene calls are TRBV5-1 and TRBJ2-7; tentatively, D is TRBD1 or TRBD2 (5 bases each). There are 14 residues in the CDR3. V lost 0 bases and J lost 3, with 10 bases in between. CDR1 and CDR2 (germline): SGHRS, YFSETQ. The CDR3 loop is CASSLGGGGYEQYV. CDR3 sequence (DNA): TGCGCCAGCAGCTTGGGAGGTGGGGGCTACGAGCAGTACGTC.

The chain couples TRBV7-9 to TRBJ1-2; weak D call: TRBD1 (6 bases). V was cut by 5 bases and J by 4 bases, with 17 bases left in between. CDR3 length equals 15 residues. CDR1 and CDR2 from the germline V gene are SEHNR and FQNEAQ (reference sequence). DNA of the CDR3: TGTGCCAGCAGCCCTAATCTCCGGGACACCTATGGCTACACCTTC. This sequence encodes CASSPNLRDTYGYTF.

A single count supports this clone. This chain links TRBV27 with TRBJ1-1; the D is unclear. Trimming took off 5 bases at V and 2 bases at J, with 12 bases between the two ends. This CDR3 region has 14 residues. Germline lookup yields CDR1 MNHEY and CDR2 SMNVEV (reference sequence). CDR3 loop: CASSPPTVNTEAFF. CDR3 bases: TGTGCCAGCAGTCCACCGACCGTTAACACTGAAGCTTTCTTT.

A few counts support this clone. The chain joins TRBV14 to TRBJ1-6; tentative D call: TRBD1 (5 bases). Germline-derived CDR1 and CDR2 are SGHDN and FVKESK. The CDR3 covers 16 residues. V shed 4 bases and J shed 7 bases, with 17 bases lying between them. The CDR3 sequence: CASSRGMGVGNSPLHF. The CDR3 DNA follows: TGTGCCAGCAGCCGTGGAATGGGGGTTGGGAATTCACCCCTCCACTTT.

V usage is TRBV6-5 and J usage is TRBJ1-4; D is ambiguous. CDR3 length: 14 residues. V was cut by 6 bases and J by 7 bases, with 15 bases left in between. Germline V CDR1 and CDR2: MNHEY, SVGAGI. The CDR3 DNA follows: TGTGCCAGCAGCCCCCGTACGGCGGGTGAAAAACTGTTTTTT. Amino acids: CASSPRTAGEKLFF.

The chain is built from TRBV13 and TRBJ2-1; D is undetermined. CDR3 length: 12 amino acids. CDR1 PRHDT and CDR2 FYEKMQ come from the germline V gene (reference sequence). V was cut by 4 bases and J by 7 bases, with 8 bases left in between. The CDR3 DNA reads as TGTGCCAGCAGCTCACAACTTAATGAGCAGTTCTTC. Protein sequence: CASSSQLNEQFF.

The chain has TRBV7-2 and TRBJ1-1; maybe TRBD1 (5 bases). Trimming pared 4 bases from V and 10 bases from J, leaving 16 bases between. Germline V gives CDR1 SGHTA, CDR2 FQGNSA. This CDR3 is built from 13 residues. CDR3: CASSSNRGFLAFF. The DNA of the CDR3 is TGTGCCAGCAGCTCAAACCGGGGGTTTCTAGCTTTCTTT.

A note on this clone: The DNA is omitted, as the CDR3 cannot be located on it reliably, and the CDR3 follows TCRdb's listing. This chain joins TRBV21-1 and TRBJ1-4. TRBV21-1 counts as a pseudogene. Including both end residues, the CDR3 is 13 amino acids long. CDR3 in amino acids: CAQVGGGSEKLFF.

The chain joins TRBV5-5 to TRBJ1-2; a possible D gene is TRBD1 (5 bases). Germline assignment: CDR1 SGHKS and CDR2 YYEKEE (reference sequence). This CDR3 comprises 14 residues. Trimming took off 0 bases at V and 8 bases at J, with 14 bases between the two ends. The CDR3 coding sequence is TGTGCCAGCAGCTTGGCCTGGACAAAGGGGGGCTACACCTTC. The encoded protein is CASSLAWTKGGYTF.